The 29 T cell receptor beta chains below were found in one sample sequenced in a study of shared clonotypes between healthy human individuals. Sequencing was performed with immunoSEQ multiplex PCR; in TCRdb, only in-frame clones are kept and a portion is missing. The data contain approximately 510,000 clones, less than 85% of them singletons. Sequencing input: PBMCs. Every receptor here comes from a middle-aged woman in good health. Some clones in this sample may be carry-over from other donors' samples.

V and J are TRBV4-2 and TRBJ2-1; D gene ambiguous. V was pared by 3 bases and J by 2 bases, with 11 bases between. The CDR3 consists of 15 residues. Per germline, CDR1 LGHNA and CDR2 YNFKEQ. The CDR3 sequence is CASSQDDTAYNEQFF. CDR3 sequence (DNA): TGTGCCAGCAGCCAGGACGACACGGCCTACAATGAGCAGTTCTTC.

This chain connects TRBV7-9 to TRBJ2-3; D is ambiguous. This CDR3 contains 10 residues. Between the trimmed V and J ends, which lost 10 bases and 3 bases, there was a span of 5 bases. Germline assignment: CDR1 SEHNR and CDR2 FQNEAQ (reference sequence). The CDR3 DNA reads as TGTGCCACCAAAACAGATACGCAGTATTTT. Translating gives CATKTDTQYF.

This clone was picked up many times. V usage is TRBV7-2 and J usage is TRBJ1-5; 7 positions match TRBD1. CDR1 is SGHTA, CDR2 FQGNSA, per germline. This CDR3 region has 15 residues. Trimming at V came to 4 bases and at J to 5 bases, leaving 8 bases not matched to a gene. CDR3 sequence (DNA): TGTGCCAGCAGCTCGAGAATAGGACAGGATCAGCCCCAGCATTTT. Translating it yields CASSSRIGQDQPQHF.

J is TRBJ2-7 and V is TRBV14; D ambiguous. This CDR3 contains 14 residues. In germline, CDR1 is SGHDN, CDR2 FVKESK. Deletions cut 4 bases from V and 2 bases from J, with 12 bases between. The CDR3 nucleotides read TGTGCCAGCAGCCTCGGGCCTCGACCCTACGAGCAGTACTTC. Amino acid sequence: CASSLGPRPYEQYF.

This clone has a handful of counts. The rearrangement links TRBV2 to TRBJ1-2; tentative D call: TRBD1 (5 bases). The CDR3 runs to 13 residues. Deletions cut 5 bases from V and 4 bases from J, with 11 bases between. CDR1 and CDR2 (germline): SNHLY, FYNNEI. The CDR3 spells CASSTGPRYGYTF. CDR3 DNA: TGTGCCAGCAGTACGGGACCGCGCTATGGCTACACCTTC.

The V call is TRBV9, the J call TRBJ2-6; 7 bases line up with TRBD1. The V gene end was trimmed by 1 base and the J gene end by 3 bases; junction bases not matched to a gene: 4. Looked up from germline, CDR1 is SGDLS and CDR2 is YYNGEE. The CDR3 contains 16 residues. CDR3 region: CASSVTGVDGANVLTF. The CDR3 DNA reads TGTGCCAGCAGCGTAACAGGGGTGGATGGGGCCAACGTCCTGACTTTC. Variable domain in full (rest from reference TRBV9 and TRBJ2-6): DSGVTQTPKHLITATGQRVTLRCSPRSGDLSVYWYQQSLDQGLQFLIQYYNGEERAKGNILERFSAQQFPDLHSELNLSSLELGDSALYFCASSVTGVDGANVLTFGAGSRLTVL.

The chain is built from TRBV5-1 and TRBJ2-1, with D maybe TRBD2 (5 bases). This CDR3 is built from 14 residues. The V and J ends lost 2 bases and 5 bases respectively, with 11 bases between them. Germline V gene sequence: CDR1 SGHRS, CDR2 YFSETQ. In nucleotides, the CDR3 is TGCGCCAGCAGCTTAGAACTAGATGACAATGAGCAGTTCTTC. Encoded protein: CASSLELDDNEQFF.

The J gene is TRBJ2-5, the V gene TRBV25-1, with 7 bases identical to TRBD2. Germline loops: CDR1 MGHDK, CDR2 SYGVNS. This CDR3 is built from 15 residues. Trimming removed 9 bases from V and 5 bases from J; junction bases left unmatched: 15. In nucleotides, the CDR3 is TGTGCCAGGCTACCCTCGGGCGGGAGAGGGGAGACCCAGTACTTC. Translating it yields CARLPSGGRGETQYF.

V is TRBV19 and J is TRBJ1-5; D gene unclear. With 1 base removed from V and 6 bases from J, the gap between germline ends came to 7 bases. The CDR3 is 13 amino acids. Germline V gene sequence: CDR1 LNHDA, CDR2 SQIVND (reference sequence). The CDR3 region has the DNA TGTGCCAGTAGTATAGTAGCGGTTCAGCCCCAGCATTTT. The encoded protein is CASSIVAVQPQHF.

J is TRBJ1-2 and V is TRBV2; the D is unclear. The germline V gene encodes CDR1 SNHLY and CDR2 FYNNEI. With 0 bases removed from V and 8 bases from J, the gap between germline ends came to 10 bases. The CDR3 has 13 residues. The chain's CDR3 is CASSEAAIGGYTF. In DNA, the CDR3 is TGTGCCAGCAGTGAAGCGGCAATTGGGGGCTACACCTTC.

The chain joins TRBV7-2 to TRBJ2-7, with 11 bases fitting TRBD2. The CDR3 runs 15 residues. In germline, CDR1 is SGHTA, CDR2 FQGNSA. The ends lost 5 bases at V and 7 bases at J; junction bases unmatched: 10. CDR3 bases: TGTGCCAGCAGCGTTTTTAGCGGGAGGGCAGGGGAGCAGTACTTC. Translated, it gives CASSVFSGRAGEQYF.

The CDR3 DNA is TGTGCCAGCAGTGGCCGGACCGGTGGCTACACCTTC. Its translation: CASSGRTGGYTF. The rearrangement links TRBV25-1 to TRBJ1-2; D unclear. Trimming took off 4 bases at V and 7 bases at J, with 10 bases between the two ends. Germline CDR1 MGHDK, CDR2 SYGVNS. The CDR3 covers 12 residues.

This rearrangement joins TRBV5-4 to TRBJ2-2; weak D call: TRBD1 (5 bases). V shed 1 base and J shed 8 bases, with 6 bases lying between them. The CDR3 contains 12 residues. Germline CDR1 SGHNT, CDR2 YYREEE (reference sequence). Here the CDR3 reads CASSLRGGELFF. DNA for the CDR3: TGTGCCAGCAGCTTGAGGGGTGGGGAGCTGTTTTTT.

This rearrangement joins TRBV6-5 to TRBJ2-7; D gene uncertain. The CDR3 sequence is 15 residues long. Between the trimmed V and J ends, which lost 2 bases and 0 bases, there was a span of 11 bases. Germline CDR1 reads MNHEY; CDR2 reads SVGAGI. CDR3 region: CASSYAGSSSYEQYF. The CDR3 DNA sequence: TGTGCCAGCAGTTACGCCGGCAGTAGCTCCTACGAGCAGTACTTC.

This chain joins TRBV5-6 and TRBJ2-3; no firm D call. CDR3 length: 17 residues. The germline V and J ends were trimmed by 4 bases and 0 bases, with 18 bases remaining between them. Germline CDR1 is SGHDT and CDR2 is YYEEEE. The CDR3 protein is CASSLDSWAESTDTQYF. The CDR3 DNA is TGTGCCAGCAGCCTGGATAGTTGGGCCGAGAGCACAGATACGCAGTATTTT.

The J gene is TRBJ2-7, the V gene TRBV19, with a tentative D call TRBD1 (6 bases). V dropped 0 bases and J dropped 0 bases, with 12 bases sitting between them. The CDR3 length is 16 residues. Germline assignment: CDR1 LNHDA and CDR2 SQIVND (reference sequence). The CDR3 reads CASSIDRTGSSYEQYF. The CDR3, as DNA: TGTGCCAGTAGTATAGATCGTACAGGGAGCTCCTACGAGCAGTACTTC. The full variable domain, with the rest looked up from reference TRBV19 and TRBJ2-7, is DGGITQSPKYLFRKEGQNVTLSCEQNLNHDAMYWYRQDPGQGLRLIYYSQIVNDFQKGDIAEGYSVSREKKESFPLTVTSAQKNPTAFYLCASSIDRTGSSYEQYFGPGTRLTVT.

V and J are TRBV18 and TRBJ1-1; 12 bases are a match to TRBD1. CDR1 and CDR2 (germline): KGHSH, LQKENI. CDR3 length: 16 residues. After removal of 5 bases from V and 10 bases from J, the junction contained 14 bases not matched to a gene. The CDR3 sequence: CASSSQGQGANLVAFF. The CDR3 DNA is TGTGCCAGCTCATCCCAGGGACAGGGGGCCAATCTGGTAGCTTTCTTT.

The J gene is TRBJ2-7, the V gene TRBV30, with 8 bases identical to TRBD1. Germline values: CDR1 GTSNPN, CDR2 SVGIG (reference sequence). The CDR3 is 14 amino acids. Losses at the gene ends were 0 bases for V and 7 bases for J; bases not matched to a gene: 8. CDR3 sequence: CAWSVGQGAGEQYF. The CDR3 bases are TGTGCCTGGAGTGTAGGGCAGGGGGCGGGGGAGCAGTACTTC.

The rearrangement links TRBV7-9 to TRBJ2-7; D may match TRBD1 or TRBD2 (7 bases each). Germline V gene data show CDR1 as SEHNR and CDR2 as FQNEAQ (reference sequence). Trimming removed 5 bases at V and 6 bases at J, with 17 bases between. The CDR3 runs 14 residues. The CDR3 DNA is TGTGCCAGCAGCCTCCCAGGGGGGGCCGGCGAGCAGTACTTC. Its translation: CASSLPGGAGEQYF.

The chain uses TRBV5-1 and TRBJ2-7; 10 positions agree with TRBD1. Germline-derived CDR1 and CDR2 are SGHRS and YFSETQ. J was trimmed by 2 bases and V by 4 bases; bases with no gene match: 6. The CDR3 extends over 15 amino acids. CDR3 nucleotide sequence: TGCGCCAGCAGCAAAAGGACAGGGGGGCCCTACGAGCAGTACTTC. It yields the protein CASSKRTGGPYEQYF.

CDR3 bases: TGTGCCAGCAGGGCCGGGACGAGGGTATACGAGCAGTACTTC. It encodes CASRAGTRVYEQYF. This rearrangement joins TRBV28 to TRBJ2-7; D might be TRBD1 or TRBD2, each matching 5 bases. V dropped 6 bases and J dropped 4 bases, with 16 bases sitting between them. Germline V gives CDR1 MDHEN, CDR2 SYDVKM. The length of the CDR3 is 14 residues.

The V call is TRBV7-2, the J call TRBJ1-1; D not resolved. Trimming removed 4 bases at V and 0 bases at J, with 9 bases between. This CDR3 has 14 amino acids. Germline V gene sequence: CDR1 SGHTA, CDR2 FQGNSA. This CDR3 reads CASSSTPMNTEAFF. Here the CDR3 DNA reads TGTGCCAGCAGCTCGACACCCATGAACACTGAAGCTTTCTTT.

V gene TRBV7-2 combines with J gene TRBJ2-7; the match to TRBD2 covers 7 bases. This CDR3 is built from 15 residues. The junction had 10 bases not matched to a gene; V was cut back by 5 bases and J by 3 bases. Germline values: CDR1 SGHTA, CDR2 FQGNSA. This CDR3 reads CASSSDQGLNYEQYF. DNA of the CDR3: TGTGCCAGCAGCAGCGACCAGGGACTAAACTACGAGCAGTACTTC.

This clone was observed a single time. The chain recombines TRBV2 with TRBJ2-3, with D unresolved. Germline V gene sequence: CDR1 SNHLY, CDR2 FYNNEI. This CDR3 comprises 12 residues. Trimming left V 7 bases short and J 4 bases short, with 9 bases between. CDR3 in DNA: TGTGCCAGCAATTCCAGGTCAGATACGCAGTATTTT. It encodes CASNSRSDTQYF.

This clone was seen only a few times. The rearrangement links TRBV2 to TRBJ1-2; D may be TRBD1 (5 bases). The CDR3 has 15 residues. CDR1 and CDR2 from the germline V gene are SNHLY and FYNNEI. The V end was cut by 5 bases, the J end by 2 bases, with 15 bases between. CDR3: CASSPYGGENYGYTF. Here the CDR3 DNA reads TGTGCCAGCAGTCCCTACGGAGGGGAGAACTATGGCTACACCTTC.

This chain connects TRBV4-1 to TRBJ2-1; D is possibly TRBD1 (5 bases). Germline V gene lookup returns CDR1 MGHRA and CDR2 YSYEKL. Trimming stripped 5 bases from V and 5 bases from J, with 10 bases between. The CDR3 sequence is 13 residues long. Here the CDR3 reads CASSVDRDNEQFF. CDR3 nucleotide sequence: TGCGCCAGCAGCGTTGACAGAGACAATGAGCAGTTCTTC.

Here the CDR3 DNA reads TGCGCCAGCAGCTTGGAGGGACACTCCTACGAGCAGTACTTC. Protein sequence: CASSLEGHSYEQYF. This sequence joins TRBV5-1 and TRBJ2-7, with TRBD1 as a possible D gene (6 bases). The germline CDR1 and CDR2 sequences are SGHRS and YFSETQ. V dropped 0 bases and J dropped 0 bases, with 7 bases sitting between them. This CDR3 comprises 14 residues.

The J gene is TRBJ2-3, the V gene TRBV6-1; TRBD2 agrees at 8 bases. V trimming: 2 bases; J trimming: 4 bases; junction bases outside the gene matches: 5. CDR3 length: 15 amino acids. CDR1 is MNHNS and CDR2 is SASEGT in the germline V gene. The CDR3 sequence: CASSEQVAGSDTQYF. CDR3 DNA: TGTGCCAGCAGTGAACAGGTAGCGGGGTCAGATACGCAGTATTTT.

The CDR3 DNA sequence: TGTGCCAGTAGTATCCTCGGGCAGGGGTCGTTCCAGAACACTGAAGCTTTCTTT. As protein: CASSILGQGSFQNTEAFF. V gene TRBV19 combines with J gene TRBJ1-1, with D perhaps TRBD1 (6 bases). The V end was cut by 3 bases, the J end by 1 base, with 21 bases between. CDR1 is LNHDA, CDR2 SQIVND, per germline (reference sequence). This CDR3 has 18 amino acids.